This T cell receptor beta chain originates from a study of OX40 agonist ivuxolimab in advanced cancers. A note on the overall study: Ivuxolimab was an agonistic, fully human IgG2 monoclonal antibody directed against OX40 (CD134), a costimulatory receptor. Intravenous ivuxolimab was administered to patients every 2 weeks at six dose levels: 0.01, 0.1, 0.3, 1.5, 3 and 10 mg/kg. Among the roughly 54 dose-escalation patients, approximately 20 had hepatocellular carcinoma, approximately 15 melanoma, 9 renal cell carcinoma and 9 head and neck cancer. A male proportion of roughly 80% and a mean age of about 60 years, ranging from roughly 23 to 90, were recorded for the dose-escalation cohort. Prior anti-PD-1, anti-PD-L1 or anti-CTLA-4 therapy was permitted, and less than 45% of dose-escalation patients had received checkpoint inhibitors. Partial responses occurred in three dose-escalation patients, of whom one had hepatocellular carcinoma and two had cutaneous melanoma. The purpose of peripheral TCRbeta sequencing was to test whether ivuxolimab changed TCR sequence diversity and led to clonal T-cell expansion. The paper reports the monotherapy dose-escalation portion (N of about 50 patients) of the phase I ivuxolimab trial. The study at large found these results: The antigen specificity of the clonally expanded peripheral T cells was not determined. On average, CD8+ T cells showed more expanded clones than CD4+ T cells after ivuxolimab. Low levels of normalized T-cell clonal expansion were also seen in some patients who did not respond. Clonal expansion of both CD4+ and CD8+ blood T cells was observed from baseline to week 6 at doses 0.1 to 3.0 mg/kg. Partial responders in the 0.1-3.0 mg/kg groups had among the lowest normalized peripheral clonal expansion, especially among CD8+ T cells.

In the case of this clone: Its antigen is unknown. The junction shows a germline mismatch at one end, possibly a read error.

Patients with a history of autoimmune disease or receiving systemic immunosuppression were excluded from the trial. Peripheral blood for TCR sequencing was drawn from every dose cohort at baseline, at cycle 4 day 1 and at cycle 7 day 1. Samples came from an open-label, multicenter, first-in-human phase I dose-escalation trial of ivuxolimab. Adults with locally advanced or metastatic head and neck squamous cell, hepatocellular, melanoma or renal cell carcinoma were enrolled in the trial. Before TCR sequencing, CD4+ and CD8+ T cells were separately sorted from peripheral blood. Genomic DNA was isolated from the sorted cells so that the TCRbeta CDR3 region could be sequenced. TCRbeta CDR3 regions were sequenced using the immunoSEQ Assay. Here the immuneACCESS table is served through TCRdb, limited to in-frame sequences with V and J called. Missing clones are a known gap in these copies; in checked studies unresolved V genes cover under half, and the rest lacks a known reason. The sample has 60,000 to 65,000 clones on record, 91% of them singletons. 4.5% to 5.5% of the sample lies in the top ten.

This receptor was taken from an adult with an advanced solid tumor such as melanoma, head and neck, liver or kidney cancer. Specimen: CD4+ or CD8+ T cells sorted from blood, collected in a trial of the OX40 agonist ivuxolimab.

The nucleotide sequence reads as follows: TGTGCCAGCAGTCACTCGAGCTCGGGGCCCTACGAGCAGTACTTC. It translates to CASSHSSSGPYEQYF. The V and J segments used are TRBV6-6 and TRBJ2-5; the D gene is possibly TRBD1 or TRBD2, each agreeing over 5 bases. The J call may be mistaken, given a closer DNA end match to TRBJ2-7. From cysteine to phenylalanine, the CDR3 is 15 amino acids long. The sequence is cut down to CDR3 DNA, 45 bases in frame from base 1. Taken from the germline V gene (reference sequence), the CDR1 and CDR2 loops are MNHNY and SVGAGI.